Listed here is a single T cell receptor (beta chain). What it binds is unknown. Assay: immunoSEQ multiplex PCR; the TCRdb copy retains only in-frame clones and omits some. The top ten clones hold 0.95% of a sample with tens of thousands of clones, 95% of them seen once. Germline CDR1 is SGHAT and CDR2 is FQNNGV. The V end lost 5 bases, the J end lost 0 bases, and 20 bases lay between the germline ends. The CDR3 totals 17 residues. The sample is drawn from a study of T cell clonotyping in hematopoietic cell transplantation. Study-wide results and caveats: After transplant, recipient diversity fell while pathologically expanded clonotypes grew through day 180. Higher Inverse Simpson Index values in graft donor and pretransplant recipient predicted broader posttransplant TCR diversity. Few recipient clonotypes overlapped donors; over 97% were de novo at given depth.

The sequenced sample consisted of peripheral blood mononuclear cells. This rearrangement joins TRBV11-2 to TRBJ2-7; D gene uncertain. The receptor's source is a man younger than 40 in good health. Some clones in this sample may be carry-over from other donors' samples. The CDR3 sequence is CASSPEAGLIFSYEQYF. The CDR3 DNA follows: TGTGCCAGCAGCCCCGAAGCCGGGCTAATCTTCTCCTACGAGCAGTACTTC. Variable domain in full (rest from reference TRBV11-2 and TRBJ2-7): EAGVAQSPRYKIIEKRQSVAFWCNPISGHATLYWYQQILGQGPKLLIQFQNNGVVDDSQLPKDRFSAERLKGVDSTLKIQPAKLEDSAVYLCASSPEAGLIFSYEQYFGPGTRLTVT.